Below, 23 T cell receptor beta chains from the same sample are listed, as sequenced in a study of T-cell reconstitution after alpha-beta-depleted transplantation in children. A TCRbeta library incorporating unique molecular identifiers was prepared. TCRdb called the PCR reads again in MiXCR, with one record for every CDR3 protein. This sample has 440,000 or so distinct CDR3 sequences, with about 40% found just once. Sequencing was performed on PBMCs, taken before TCRalphabeta/CD19-depleted stem cell transplant. The receptors derive from a girl between 2 and 10 years old with aplastic anemia, due to receive a stem cell transplant.

The chain combines TRBV7-2 with TRBJ2-3; D tentatively reads TRBD1 or TRBD2 (5 bases each). This CDR3 is built from 15 residues. Between the trimmed V and J ends, which lost 2 bases and 7 bases, there was a span of 16 bases. Germline CDR1 and CDR2: SGHTA and FQGNSA. Written as DNA, the CDR3 is TGTGCCAGCAGCTTACCCGGGGCGTCGGTTTATACGCAGTATTTT. This encodes CASSLPGASVYTQYF.

This clonotype showed up many times. The CDR3 sequence: CSARGGTYEQYF. The CDR3, as DNA: TGCAGCGCCCGGGGGGGAACATACGAGCAGTACTTC. This chain connects TRBV20-1 to TRBJ2-7; TRBD2 matches at 8 bases. Germline CDR1 is DFQATT and CDR2 is SNEGSKA (reference sequence). The CDR3 is 12 residues long.

On this clonotype itself: This may be a read error: a much more frequent sequence differs by one nucleotide. Lacking the conserved final phenylalanine or tryptophan, this CDR3 likely reflects a read error. This chain links TRBV2 with TRBJ2-5; 7 bases align to TRBD1. The germline V gene has CDR1 SNHLY and CDR2 FYNNEI. This CDR3 contains 14 residues. The V gene end was trimmed by 6 bases and the J gene end by 3 bases; junction bases not matched to a gene: 7. In DNA, the CDR3 is TGTGCCAGCAGCTCCGTTACAGGGGAAGAGACCCAGTACCTC. Translated, it gives CASSSVTGEETQYL.

The genes are TRBV20-1 and TRBJ2-5; 8 nucleotides agree with TRBD2. The V gene's germline CDR1 is DFQATT and CDR2 SNEGSKA (reference sequence). The CDR3 is made up of 14 amino acids. V was pared by 3 bases and J by 4 bases, with 7 bases of the junction left unmatched. The CDR3: CSARAGGAGETQYF. The DNA of the CDR3 is TGCAGTGCTAGGGCCGGGGGGGCCGGAGAGACCCAGTACTTC.

V and J are TRBV20-1 and TRBJ2-5; D is undetermined. Between the trimmed V and J ends, which lost 0 bases and 5 bases, there was a span of 7 bases. This CDR3 is 12 amino acids long. Per germline, CDR1 DFQATT and CDR2 SNEGSKA (reference sequence). CDR3 protein: CSARDPVETQYF. CDR3 DNA: TGCAGTGCTAGAGATCCGGTGGAGACCCAGTACTTC.

This clonotype was observed at least ten times. The chain uses TRBV27 and TRBJ2-7, with 9 bases identical to TRBD1. The CDR3 sequence is 14 residues long. Germline V lookup: CDR1 MNHEY, CDR2 SMNVEV (reference sequence). J was trimmed by 3 bases and V by 6 bases; bases with no gene match: 6. CDR3 bases: TGTGCCAGCAGCCCTTCGGGACAGGGCTACGAGCAGTACTTC. The encoded protein is CASSPSGQGYEQYF.

This clonotype was detected many times. The V gene is TRBV12-3 or TRBV12-4, the J gene TRBJ2-6; D uncertain. V was clipped by 3 bases and J by 0 bases, with 12 bases between them. This CDR3 is 17 amino acids long. CDR3 amino acids: CASSFATPNSGANVLTF. For the CDR3, the DNA is TGTGCCAGCAGTTTCGCGACACCGAACTCTGGGGCCAACGTCCTGACTTTC.

The V call is TRBV2, the J call TRBJ2-7; 12 bases are shared with TRBD1. The CDR3 length is 13 residues. The J segment lost 7 bases and the V segment lost 6 bases, leaving 4 bases of the junction unmatched. The germline gives CDR1 SNHLY, CDR2 FYNNEI. The DNA for the CDR3 is TGTGCCAGCAGGGGACAGGGGGCGCGTGAGCAGTACTTC. Residues: CASRGQGAREQYF.

This chain connects TRBV5-1 to TRBJ2-1; D call uncertain. CDR3 length equals 14 residues. Trimming pared 5 bases from V and 0 bases from J, leaving 9 bases between. The germline gives CDR1 SGHRS, CDR2 YFSETQ. The CDR3 is CASSPYTSYNEQFF. CDR3 DNA: TGCGCCAGCAGTCCCTATACCTCCTACAATGAGCAGTTCTTC.

The chain is built from TRBV29-1 and TRBJ1-3, with D uncertain. The germline V gene has CDR1 SQVTM and CDR2 ANQGSEA. V was trimmed by 2 bases and J by 4 bases, leaving 9 bases between them. There are 13 residues in the CDR3. For the CDR3, the DNA is TGCAGCGTTGAATTCCGGGCGGGAAACACCATATATTTT. Its protein product is CSVEFRAGNTIYF.

To note about this clonotype: At one end the junction does not follow the germline gene, possibly because of a read error. The genes are TRBV20-1 and TRBJ2-4; TRBD2 aligns across 11 bases. The CDR3 runs to 16 residues. The germline V gene encodes CDR1 DFQATT and CDR2 SNEGSKA (reference sequence). CDR3 protein: CCAPDMTSGIKNIQYF. Here the CDR3 DNA reads TGCTGTGCCCCCGATATGACTAGCGGGATTAAAAACATTCAGTACTTC.

The CDR3, as DNA: TGTGCCATCAGTGAGTCAGTGTCCGGGGTAGGTTGGAACGAGCAGTACTTC. Its translation: CAISESVSGVGWNEQYF. The chain recombines TRBV10-3 with TRBJ2-7, with a possible D match to TRBD2 (5 bases). Germline assignment: CDR1 ENHRY and CDR2 SYGVKD. Trimming took off 0 bases at V and 5 bases at J, with 20 bases between the two ends. This CDR3 is built from 17 residues.

This clonotype has just a few counts. The J gene is TRBJ2-7, the V gene TRBV28; 10 positions agree with TRBD2. From germline, CDR1 is MDHEN and CDR2 SYDVKM. J lost 2 bases, V lost 5 bases, and 9 bases had no gene match. The length of the CDR3 is 16 residues. The CDR3 here is CASSPAGTSVTYEQYF. CDR3 sequence (DNA): TGTGCCAGCAGTCCAGCCGGGACTAGCGTTACCTACGAGCAGTACTTC.

This chain joins TRBV28 and TRBJ1-5, with D possibly TRBD1 on 5 matching bases. Trimming pared 2 bases from V and 9 bases from J, leaving 20 bases between. Germline CDR1 is MDHEN and CDR2 is SYDVKM. CDR3 size: 16 residues. CDR3 sequence (DNA): TGTGCCAGCAGTTTAATGGGCCTTCAAAGGGGACGGCCCCAGCATTTT. Amino acids: CASSLMGLQRGRPQHF.

This clonotype was picked up a small number of times. The chain recombines TRBV20-1 with TRBJ2-3, with 13 bases that match TRBD2. Germline values: CDR1 DFQATT, CDR2 SNEGSKA (reference sequence). V shed 6 bases and J 0 bases; nucleotides not matched to a gene: 15. The CDR3 totals 19 residues. The CDR3 DNA sequence: TGCAGTGCCAGGCGGCAACTAGCGGGAGGGCCGGGAAGCACAGATACGCAGTATTTT. Translation: CSARRQLAGGPGSTDTQYF.

This clonotype was counted at least ten times. V and J are TRBV7-2 and TRBJ2-2; the match to TRBD1 covers 7 bases. The length of the CDR3 is 15 residues. From germline, CDR1 is SGHTA and CDR2 FQGNSA. The trim removed 5 bases at V and 4 bases at J, leaving 7 bases unmatched. The CDR3 is CASSTDRVGTGELFF. The DNA of the CDR3 is TGTGCCAGCAGCACCGACAGGGTTGGCACCGGGGAGCTGTTTTTT.

This clonotype occurred many times. The genes are TRBV29-1 and TRBJ2-1, with TRBD1 identical over 8 bases. The ends lost 3 bases at V and 7 bases at J; junction bases unmatched: 2. The CDR3 has 12 amino acids. Germline CDR1 reads SQVTM; CDR2 reads ANQGSEA. For the CDR3, the DNA is TGCAGCGTTGATAACAGGGGGAATGAGCAGTTCTTC. It translates to CSVDNRGNEQFF.

The chain joins TRBV5-6 to TRBJ2-7, with TRBD2 as a possible D gene (6 bases). Germline assignment: CDR1 SGHDT and CDR2 YYEEEE. The germline V and J ends were trimmed by 6 bases and 5 bases, with 18 bases remaining between them. The CDR3 is 14 amino acids. The CDR3 loop reads CASTAGLGSDEQYF. The CDR3 bases are TGTGCCAGCACCGCGGGGCTAGGTAGCGACGAGCAGTACTTC. The entire variable domain, with the rest obtained from reference TRBV5-6 and TRBJ2-7, is as follows: DAGVTQSPTHLIKTRGQQVTLRCSPKSGHDTVSWYQQALGQGPQFIFQYYEEEERQRGNFPDRFSGHQFPNYSSELNVNALLLGDSALYLCASTAGLGSDEQYFGPGTRLTVT.

The chain couples TRBV20-1 to TRBJ2-1; a weak D match, TRBD2 (6 bases). Germline CDR1 reads DFQATT; CDR2 reads SNEGSKA (reference sequence). The CDR3 sequence is 16 residues long. CDR3 bases: TGCAGGGTCGCCCAAATCCGGGAGTTCTTTAACAATGAGCAGTTCTTC. This gives the protein CRVAQIREFFNNEQFF.

This clonotype came up many times. The rearrangement uses TRBV4-1 and TRBJ2-2; D is perhaps TRBD2 (5 bases). The V end was cut by 0 bases, the J end by 7 bases, with 21 bases between. Germline assignment: CDR1 MGHRA and CDR2 YSYEKL. This CDR3 has 18 amino acids. The CDR3 DNA follows: TGCGCCAGCAGCCAAGAGCTCCCGGCCGGGGTATGGGTCGGGGAGCTGTTTTTT. Translating gives CASSQELPAGVWVGELFF.

In its sample, this clonotype was seen many times. The gene calls are TRBV5-1 and TRBJ2-3; D ambiguous. Germline CDR1 and CDR2: SGHRS and YFSETQ. The V end was cut by 3 bases, the J end by 4 bases, with 15 bases between. CDR3 size: 15 residues. The CDR3 DNA reads as TGCGCCAGCAGCTCCCTCGGGCACGTTGCAGATACGCAGTATTTT. Translated, it gives CASSSLGHVADTQYF.

This chain uses TRBV20-1 with TRBJ2-5, with 10 bases aligning to TRBD1. The CDR3 covers 13 residues. CDR1 is DFQATT and CDR2 is SNEGSKA in the germline V gene (reference sequence). With 5 bases clipped from V and 5 bases from J, the junction kept 5 bases outside the gene matches. The CDR3 nucleotides read TGCAGTGCTCCAGACAGGGGGCGTGAGACCCAGTACTTC. Its translation: CSAPDRGRETQYF.

The chain has TRBV6-5 and TRBJ1-1; 8 nucleotides match TRBD1. The CDR3 is 11 residues long. Germline CDR1 reads MNHEY; CDR2 reads SVGAGI. The junction had 6 bases not matched to a gene; V was cut back by 6 bases and J by 12 bases. CDR3 amino acids: CASSRTGRSFF. The CDR3 DNA reads TGTGCCAGCAGCAGGACAGGGAGGTCTTTCTTT.